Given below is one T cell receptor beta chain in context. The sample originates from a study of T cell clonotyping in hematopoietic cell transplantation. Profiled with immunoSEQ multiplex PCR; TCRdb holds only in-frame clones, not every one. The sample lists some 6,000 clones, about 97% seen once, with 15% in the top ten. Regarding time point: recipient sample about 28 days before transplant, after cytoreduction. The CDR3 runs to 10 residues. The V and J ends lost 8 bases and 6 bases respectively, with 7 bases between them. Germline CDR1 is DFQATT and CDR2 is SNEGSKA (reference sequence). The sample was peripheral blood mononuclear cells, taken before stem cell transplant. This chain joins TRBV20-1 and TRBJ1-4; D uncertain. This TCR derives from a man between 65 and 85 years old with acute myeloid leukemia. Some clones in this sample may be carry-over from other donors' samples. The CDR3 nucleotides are TGCAGTTCGGGAGATGAAAAACTGTTTTTT. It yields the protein CSSGDEKLFF.